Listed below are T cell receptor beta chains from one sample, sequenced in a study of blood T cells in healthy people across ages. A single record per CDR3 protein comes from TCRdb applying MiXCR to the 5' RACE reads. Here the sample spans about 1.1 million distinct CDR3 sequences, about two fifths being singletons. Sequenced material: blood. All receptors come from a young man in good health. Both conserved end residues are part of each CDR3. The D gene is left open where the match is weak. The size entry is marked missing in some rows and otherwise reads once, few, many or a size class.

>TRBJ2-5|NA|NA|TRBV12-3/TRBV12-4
CASSPQGEEQYF
TGTGCCAGCAGTCCCCAGGGCGAGGAGCAGTACTTC
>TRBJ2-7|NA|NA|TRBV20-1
CSASDPRGSSYEQYF
TGCAGTGCTAGCGATCCCCGGGGAAGCTCCTACGAGCAGTACTTC
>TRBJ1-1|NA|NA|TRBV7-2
CASSLGAGDSEAFF
TGTGCCAGCAGCTTGGGGGCAGGGGACTCTGAAGCTTTCTTT
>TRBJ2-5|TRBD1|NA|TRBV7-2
CASSYPGTAPKDEQYF
TGTGCCAGCAGCTACCCCGGGACAGCTCCCAAGGATGAGCAGTACTTC
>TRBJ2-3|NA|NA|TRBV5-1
CASSLAAARTGTDTQYF
TGCGCCAGCAGCTTGGCCGCGGCCCGGACTGGTACAGATACGCAGTATTTT
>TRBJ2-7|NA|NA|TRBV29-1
CSVGKDSYEQYF
TGCAGCGTTGGAAAGGACTCCTACGAGCAGTACTTC
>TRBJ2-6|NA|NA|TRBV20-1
CSARDGNSVSSGANVLTF
TGCAGTGCTAGAGATGGGAACTCAGTCTCCTCTGGGGCCAACGTCCTGACTTTC
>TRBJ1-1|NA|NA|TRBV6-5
CASSSSEMAFF
TGTGCCAGCAGTTCTTCTGAGATGGCTTTCTTT
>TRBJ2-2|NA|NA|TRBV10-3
CAISEPSGELFF
TGTGCCATCAGTGAACCCAGCGGGGAGCTGTTTTTT
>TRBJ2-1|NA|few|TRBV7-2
CASSLSWAGAYNEQFF
TGTGCCAGCAGCTTAAGCTGGGCAGGTGCCTACAATGAGCAGTTCTTC
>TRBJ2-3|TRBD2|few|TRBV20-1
CSASRTSGGTRPDTQYF
TGCAGTGCATCGAGGACTAGCGGGGGGACTCGCCCTGATACGCAGTATTTT
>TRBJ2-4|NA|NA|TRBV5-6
CASSLEREALYNEQYF
TGTGCCAGCAGCTTGGAAAGGGAAGCTTTATACAATGAGCAGTACTTC
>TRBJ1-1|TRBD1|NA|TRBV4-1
CASSQNTGGTEAFF
TGCGCCAGCAGCCAAAATACAGGGGGCACTGAAGCTTTCTTT
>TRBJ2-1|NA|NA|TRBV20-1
CSTSPGEQFF
TGCAGTACTAGTCCGGGCGAGCAGTTCTTC
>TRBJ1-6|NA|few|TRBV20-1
CSARDDRGFYSPLHF
TGCAGTGCTAGAGATGATCGCGGGTTTTATTCACCCCTCCACTTT
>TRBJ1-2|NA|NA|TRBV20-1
CSARDLAVTSWMGYTF
TGCAGTGCTAGAGATCTGGCAGTGACCTCCTGGATGGGCTACACCTTC
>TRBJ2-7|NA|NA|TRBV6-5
CASRTSLPYNEQYF
TGTGCCAGCAGAACTAGCCTTCCCTACAATGAGCAGTACTTC
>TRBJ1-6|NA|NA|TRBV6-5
CASSYTMDFNSPLHF
TGTGCCAGCAGTTATACCATGGACTTTAATTCACCCCTCCACTTT
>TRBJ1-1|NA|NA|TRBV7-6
CASSLLAASLNTEAFF
TGTGCCAGCAGCTTGTTGGCCGCCAGCCTGAACACTGAAGCTTTCTTT
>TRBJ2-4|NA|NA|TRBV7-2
CASSNSGPENIQYF
TGTGCCAGCAGCAACTCGGGCCCGGAAAACATTCAGTACTTC
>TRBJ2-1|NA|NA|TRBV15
CATSRDLGLYNEQFF
TGTGCCACCAGCAGAGATCTAGGACTGTACAATGAGCAGTTCTTC
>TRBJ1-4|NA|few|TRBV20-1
CSAPGPDEKLFF
TGCAGTGCGCCCGGCCCCGATGAAAAACTGTTTTTT
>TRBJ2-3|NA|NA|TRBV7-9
CASLGDTQYF
TGTGCCAGCCTAGGAGATACGCAGTATTTT
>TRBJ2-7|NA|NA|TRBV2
CASSEPSGTSYEQYF
TGTGCCAGCAGTGAACCCTCTGGGACCTCCTACGAGCAGTACTTC
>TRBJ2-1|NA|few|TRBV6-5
CASSRAGGSNNEQFF
TGTGCCAGCAGCCGGGCGGGCGGGTCTAACAATGAGCAGTTCTTC
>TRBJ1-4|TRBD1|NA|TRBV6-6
CASSETGNPNEKLFF
TGTGCCAGCAGTGAGACAGGGAATCCTAATGAAAAACTGTTTTTT
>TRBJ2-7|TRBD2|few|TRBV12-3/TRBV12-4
CASSPGTSGSYEQYF
TGTGCCAGCAGTCCCGGGACTAGCGGGTCCTACGAGCAGTACTTC
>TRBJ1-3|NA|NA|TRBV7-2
CASTRGNTIYF
TGTGCCAGCACTCGGGGGAACACCATATATTTT